A single sample gave rise to the 3 T cell receptor beta chains below, sequenced in a study of T cells of healthy individuals. TCRdb redid the calling of the 5' RACE reads with MiXCR, one entry per CDR3 protein. The data show roughly 87,000 distinct CDR3 sequences, with approximately 15% seen just once and more than 5.5% held by the top ten. Receptors originate from a human donor in good health.

This clonotype showed up many times. V gene TRBV4-1 combines with J gene TRBJ2-1; TRBD1 matches 8 bases. Looked up from germline, CDR1 is MGHRA and CDR2 is YSYEKL. V was pared by 7 bases and J by 6 bases, with 11 bases of the junction left unmatched. This CDR3 spans 15 amino acids. The CDR3 loop reads CASTRTGITFNEQFF. The CDR3 DNA follows: TGCGCCAGCACCCGGACAGGGATTACATTCAATGAGCAGTTCTTC.

The V and J genes are TRBV5-1 and TRBJ1-5, with D tentatively TRBD1 (5 bases). V shed 0 bases and J shed 2 bases, with 6 bases lying between them. CDR3 length equals 14 residues. The V gene's germline CDR1 is SGHRS and CDR2 YFSETQ. The CDR3 protein is CASSLGGRNQPQHF. CDR3 nucleotides: TGCGCCAGCAGCTTGGGGGGCCGCAATCAGCCCCAGCATTTT.

The sample holds many counts of this clonotype. This chain links TRBV12-3 or TRBV12-4 with TRBJ1-4; D is ambiguous. The CDR3 has 16 residues. Trimming cost V 2 bases and J 7 bases, with 17 bases left between them. The chain's CDR3 is CASSLYRVATPEKLFF. The CDR3 bases are TGTGCCAGCAGTTTATATCGGGTAGCGACTCCTGAAAAACTGTTTTTT.